The sequence of this T cell receptor beta chain was determined in a study of blood T cells in healthy people across ages. Study details: Through template switching, about one barcoded beta molecule was captured per two T cells, as measured in model experiments. Findings of the study overall: Age brought a roughly linear fall in TCR beta diversity measured per million T cells.

Of note for this clonotype: Its antigen is as yet unknown.

Donor samples were obtained from healthy Caucasian individuals from Russia, aged about 6 to 95. The CDR3 totals 17 residues. Sample-barcoded 5' priming and a J-beta primer mix drove a second PCR of about 7 to 11 cycles. No fewer than 3 million CDR3-containing paired-end reads came from each sample. TCRdb recomputed calls from the 5' RACE reads with MiXCR, one row per CDR3 protein. This sample has hundreds of thousands of distinct CDR3 sequences, with approximately 43% found just once. This TCR was recovered from a woman aged 60-75 years in good health. The genes are TRBV12-1 and TRBJ2-3; the D segment call TRBD1 is taken from the table without a DNA check. TRBV12-1 represents a pseudogene. The sequenced sample consisted of blood. The CDR3 sequence: CASNSLVPQGTTDTQYF. For the CDR3, the DNA is TGTGCCAGCAACTCTTTGGTTCCACAGGGGACCACAGATACGCAGTATTTT.